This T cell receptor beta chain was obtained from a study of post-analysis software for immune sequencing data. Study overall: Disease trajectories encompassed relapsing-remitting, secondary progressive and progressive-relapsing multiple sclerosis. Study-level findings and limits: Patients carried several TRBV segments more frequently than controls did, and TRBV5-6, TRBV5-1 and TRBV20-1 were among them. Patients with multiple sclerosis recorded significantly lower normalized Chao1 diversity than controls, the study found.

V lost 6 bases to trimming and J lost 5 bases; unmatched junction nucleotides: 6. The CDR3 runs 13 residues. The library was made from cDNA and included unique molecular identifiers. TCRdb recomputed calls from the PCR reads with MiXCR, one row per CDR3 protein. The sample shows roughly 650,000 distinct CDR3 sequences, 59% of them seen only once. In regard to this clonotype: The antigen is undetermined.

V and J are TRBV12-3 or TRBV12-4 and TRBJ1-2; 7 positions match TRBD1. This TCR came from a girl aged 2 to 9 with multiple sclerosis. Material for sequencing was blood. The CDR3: CASRAGGRYGYTF. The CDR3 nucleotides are TGTGCCAGCAGGGCAGGGGGGAGGTATGGCTACACCTTC.